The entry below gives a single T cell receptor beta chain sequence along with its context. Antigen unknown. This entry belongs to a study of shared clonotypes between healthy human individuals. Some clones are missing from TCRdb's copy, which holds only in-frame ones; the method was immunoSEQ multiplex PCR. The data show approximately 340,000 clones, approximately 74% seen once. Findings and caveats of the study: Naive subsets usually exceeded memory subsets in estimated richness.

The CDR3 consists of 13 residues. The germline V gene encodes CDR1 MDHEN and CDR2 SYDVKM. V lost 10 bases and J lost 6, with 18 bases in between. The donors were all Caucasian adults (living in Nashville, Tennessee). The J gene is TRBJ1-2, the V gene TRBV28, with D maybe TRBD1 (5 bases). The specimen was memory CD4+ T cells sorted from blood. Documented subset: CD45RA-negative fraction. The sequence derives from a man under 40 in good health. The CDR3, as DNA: TGTGCCATCCAGTTAATGGGACGACATGGCTACACCTTC. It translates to CAIQLMGRHGYTF.